What follows are 30 T cell receptor beta chains derived from one specimen sequenced in a study of blood T cell repertoires in COVID-19 (dated by TCRdb to 2020 to 2022). The library was prepared using the immunoSEQ multiplex PCR assay. This immuneACCESS table, as held by TCRdb, lists in-frame sequences with V and J called but not all clones. Of the missing ones, under half trace to an unresolved V gene in checked studies; the others have no known cause. Recorded for this sample are 140,000 or so clones; roughly 90% of them occurred a single time. Around 1.6% of the sample is in the top ten clones. Sequencing used peripheral blood. All receptors derive from a human donor in a cohort sampled during active COVID-19.

The V call is TRBV4-3, the J call TRBJ2-1, with 7 bases identical to TRBD1. Germline V gives CDR1 LGHNA, CDR2 YSLEER. J gave up 4 bases and V 4 bases, and 7 bases lay outside the gene matches. This CDR3 comprises 15 residues. The CDR3, as DNA: TGCGCCAGCAGCCGCGCCGGGACAGAGTACAATGAGCAGTTCTTC. It yields the protein CASSRAGTEYNEQFF.

This CDR3 is CASSQAPLGRGSTEAFF. Here the CDR3 DNA reads TGTGCCAGCAGCCAAGCCCCCCTCGGTCGGGGAAGCACTGAAGCTTTCTTT. The chain couples TRBV7-2 to TRBJ1-1; D uncertain. Germline V gene lookup returns CDR1 SGHTA and CDR2 FQGNSA. There are 17 residues in the CDR3. V lost 5 bases and J 4 bases, leaving 23 bases between the germline ends.

V and J are TRBV5-4 and TRBJ2-7; TRBD2 might be the D (6 bases). Trimming pared 5 bases from V and 6 bases from J, leaving 12 bases between. Per germline, CDR1 SGHNT and CDR2 YYREEE (reference sequence). The CDR3 has 12 residues. CDR3 in DNA: TGTGCCAGCAGAGGACGGGAGAGCGAGCAGTACTTC. Translated: CASRGRESEQYF.

CDR3 DNA sequence: TGTGCCAGCAGCCCCCGAGGACGGGGGACTACCTATGGCTACACCTTC. The encoded protein is CASSPRGRGTTYGYTF. V is TRBV7-2 and J is TRBJ1-2; possible D gene TRBD1, 5 bases. V was cut by 5 bases and J by 4 bases, with 20 bases left in between. This CDR3 has 16 amino acids. CDR1 and CDR2 from the germline V gene are SGHTA and FQGNSA.

The J gene is TRBJ2-7, the V gene TRBV3-1 (or the pseudogene TRBV3-2); 8 nucleotides agree with TRBD1. This CDR3 comprises 12 residues. V shed 4 bases and J 5 bases; nucleotides not matched to a gene: 1. In germline, CDR1 is LGHDT, CDR2 YNNKEL (reference sequence). In DNA, the CDR3 is TGTGCCAGCAGCCCGACAGGGGACGAGCAGTACTTC. Its translation: CASSPTGDEQYF.

The J gene is TRBJ2-3, the V gene TRBV6-4; 10 bases fit TRBD2. Germline assignment: CDR1 MRHNA and CDR2 SNTAGT. The CDR3 sequence is 15 residues long. Trimming removed 3 bases from V and 2 bases from J; junction bases left unmatched: 2. The CDR3 here is CASSESGGATDTQYF. In DNA, the CDR3 is TGTGCCAGCAGTGAAAGCGGGGGGGCCACAGATACGCAGTATTTT.

The chain couples TRBV5-8 to TRBJ1-2; weak D call: TRBD1 (5 bases). CDR1 and CDR2 from the germline V gene are SGHTS and YDEGEE. The CDR3 runs 14 residues. The V gene lost 2 bases and the J gene lost 14 bases, with 22 bases spanning the gap. The CDR3 DNA follows: TGTGCCAGCAGCTTCGGACGGGGGATGTCGAGTGGAACCTTC. Translating gives CASSFGRGMSSGTF. Supplemented by reference TRBV5-8 and TRBJ1-2, the full variable domain reads EAGVTQSPTHLIKTRGQQATLRCSPISGHTSVYWYQQALGLGLQFLLWYDEGEERNRGNFPPRFSGRQFPNYSSELNVNALELEDSALYLCASSFGRGMSSGTFGSGTRLTVV.

CDR3 DNA: TGTGCCAGCAGTTTCGGAAGACTAGCGGGCATAGTAGGTACGCAGTATTTT. It codes for CASSFGRLAGIVGTQYF. The chain uses TRBV27 and TRBJ2-3, with 10 bases matching TRBD2. The CDR3 contains 17 residues. CDR1 and CDR2 from the germline V gene are MNHEY and SMNVEV (reference sequence). J lost 8 bases, V lost 3 bases, and 14 bases had no gene match.

The chain uses TRBV10-3 and TRBJ1-1; D is perhaps TRBD1 (6 bases). The V end lost 4 bases, the J end lost 5 bases, and 8 bases lay between the germline ends. This CDR3 region has 12 residues. Per the germline V gene, CDR1 is ENHRY and CDR2 is SYGVKD. CDR3 protein: CAISGRGTEAFF. In DNA, the CDR3 is TGTGCCATCAGTGGAAGGGGGACTGAAGCTTTCTTT.

The rearrangement joins TRBV19 to TRBJ1-1, with 7 nucleotides matching TRBD1. Germline values: CDR1 LNHDA, CDR2 SQIVND (reference sequence). Trimming removed 8 bases from V and 0 bases from J; junction bases left unmatched: 0. The length of the CDR3 is 12 residues. CDR3 sequence: CASGTVNTEAFF. The CDR3 DNA reads as TGTGCCAGTGGGACAGTGAACACTGAAGCTTTCTTT.

The chain uses TRBV20-1 and TRBJ2-7, with a possible D match to TRBD1 (6 bases). Germline CDR1 reads DFQATT; CDR2 reads SNEGSKA (reference sequence). Trimming took off 3 bases at V and 4 bases at J, with 22 bases between the two ends. The CDR3 has 16 residues. The CDR3: CSASPPTGEWTYEQYF. CDR3 DNA sequence: TGCAGTGCTAGTCCTCCGACAGGAGAGTGGACTTACGAGCAGTACTTC.

The J gene is TRBJ1-2, the V gene TRBV9; D may be TRBD1 (6 bases). Germline loops: CDR1 SGDLS, CDR2 YYNGEE. There are 17 residues in the CDR3. The ends were cut back, 0 bases at V and 1 base at J, with 16 bases in the middle. CDR3 amino acids: CASSVEIGLDSNYGYTF. As DNA, the CDR3 is TGTGCCAGCAGCGTAGAAATTGGGCTGGACAGTAACTATGGCTACACCTTC. Combining the CDR3 with reference TRBV9 and TRBJ1-2 gives the whole variable domain DSGVTQTPKHLITATGQRVTLRCSPRSGDLSVYWYQQSLDQGLQFLIQYYNGEERAKGNILERFSAQQFPDLHSELNLSSLELGDSALYFCASSVEIGLDSNYGYTFGSGTRLTVV.

This chain connects TRBV19 to TRBJ1-5, with D maybe TRBD1 (6 bases). V was trimmed by 9 bases and J by 4 bases, leaving 16 bases between them. The CDR3 covers 14 residues. The V gene's germline CDR1 is LNHDA and CDR2 SQIVND (reference sequence). CDR3 sequence: CASQPRGQNQPQHF. CDR3 DNA sequence: TGTGCCAGCCAGCCCCGGGGACAAAATCAGCCCCAGCATTTT.

The chain recombines TRBV19 with TRBJ2-5; the D gene is possibly TRBD1 (5 bases). Trimming took 9 bases from V and 5 from J, leaving 19 bases between them. Germline V gene lookup returns CDR1 LNHDA and CDR2 SQIVND (reference sequence). The CDR3 loop spans 14 amino acids. The CDR3 region is CASSLVGAGETQYF. The CDR3 nucleotides read TGTGCCAGCTCCCTTGTTGGGGCCGGGGAGACCCAGTACTTC.

This chain links TRBV9 with TRBJ2-1, with TRBD1 matching over 9 bases. Germline V CDR1 and CDR2: SGDLS, YYNGEE. The junction had 6 bases not matched to a gene; V was cut back by 4 bases and J by 7 bases. CDR3 length: 14 amino acids. CDR3 sequence reads: CASSHRQGGNEQFF. The CDR3 nucleotides read TGTGCCAGCAGCCACCGACAGGGGGGGAATGAGCAGTTCTTC.

The J gene is TRBJ2-7, the V gene TRBV27; 7 positions agree with TRBD2. Trimming at V came to 2 bases and at J to 1 base, leaving 5 bases not matched to a gene. In germline, CDR1 is MNHEY, CDR2 SMNVEV (reference sequence). The CDR3 contains 15 residues. CDR3 loop: CASSLIGGGSYEQYF. CDR3 in DNA: TGTGCCAGCAGTTTAATTGGGGGGGGGTCCTACGAGCAGTACTTC.

This clone was detected a few times. This chain connects TRBV9 to TRBJ1-5; D possibly corresponds to TRBD1 (5 bases). The CDR3 extends over 14 amino acids. Between the trimmed V and J ends, which lost 5 bases and 3 bases, there was a span of 12 bases. Looked up from germline, CDR1 is SGDLS and CDR2 is YYNGEE. This CDR3 is CASSPGGPNQPQHF. CDR3 bases: TGTGCCAGCAGTCCGGGGGGACCCAATCAGCCCCAGCATTTT.

The chain employs TRBV5-1 and TRBJ2-7; tentatively, D is TRBD1 (6 bases). The CDR3 covers 15 residues. The V gene lost 0 bases and the J gene lost 3 bases, with 13 bases spanning the gap. Germline V gives CDR1 SGHRS, CDR2 YFSETQ. The CDR3 is CASSLGGHSIYEQYF. The CDR3 DNA follows: TGCGCCAGCAGCTTGGGGGGACACTCCATCTACGAGCAGTACTTC.

The chain uses TRBV29-1 and TRBJ2-7, with 8 bases identical to TRBD2. CDR1 SQVTM and CDR2 ANQGSEA come from the germline V gene. With V trimmed by 6 bases and J by 6 bases, 13 bases remained unmatched. The CDR3 sequence is 14 residues long. The CDR3 sequence: CSVGLREGPLEQYF. CDR3 in DNA: TGCAGCGTGGGCCTCCGGGAGGGCCCCCTCGAGCAGTACTTC.

The V gene is TRBV23-1, the J gene TRBJ1-4, with D tentatively TRBD1 (5 bases). TRBV23-1 is designated an ORF whose function remains uncertain. Trimming took 10 bases from V and 8 from J, leaving 14 bases between them. This CDR3 comprises 12 residues. CDR3 sequence: CATRQGTEKLFF. CDR3 nucleotide sequence: TGCGCCACGCGGCAGGGAACGGAAAAACTGTTTTTT.

The chain couples TRBV19 to TRBJ1-2; perhaps TRBD1 as D (6 bases). CDR3 length equals 16 residues. In germline, CDR1 is LNHDA, CDR2 SQIVND (reference sequence). Trimming took off 5 bases at V and 4 bases at J, with 20 bases between the two ends. In DNA form, the CDR3 reads TGTGCCAGTAGTGCGATTCAGGGGACCTCTAGCTATGGCTACACCTTC. Translation gives CASSAIQGTSSYGYTF.

The genes are TRBV28 and TRBJ1-5; 7 bases are shared with TRBD1. The CDR3 has 16 residues. Germline V gene data show CDR1 as MDHEN and CDR2 as SYDVKM. After removal of 5 bases from V and 1 base from J, the junction contained 8 bases not matched to a gene. The CDR3 DNA follows: TGTGCCAGCAGTCCGACGACAGGGCCCAGCAATCAGCCCCAGCATTTT. This encodes CASSPTTGPSNQPQHF.

The rearrangement joins TRBV6-5 to TRBJ1-5, with 7 bases matching TRBD1. The CDR3 sequence is 15 residues long. The germline V gene has CDR1 MNHEY and CDR2 SVGAGI. V lost 6 bases and J lost 7; bases outside the gene matches: 12. The CDR3: CASRGNRGGSQPQHF. The CDR3 DNA reads TGTGCCAGCAGGGGTAACAGGGGAGGTAGCCAGCCCCAGCATTTT.

The chain employs TRBV11-1 and TRBJ1-2; D ambiguous. CDR1 is SGHAT and CDR2 is FQDESV in the germline V gene (reference sequence). Trimming removed 5 bases from V and 8 bases from J, with 15 bases in between. The CDR3 totals 13 residues. The CDR3 bases are TGTGCCAGCAGCCTTGGGCCCCCTCGGGGCTACACCTTC. Protein: CASSLGPPRGYTF.

The V gene is TRBV12-3 or TRBV12-4, the J gene TRBJ1-1, with D unclear. Trimming pared 6 bases from V and 4 bases from J, leaving 12 bases between. The CDR3 sequence is 13 residues long. The CDR3 spells CASRPLSGTEAFF. CDR3 sequence (DNA): TGTGCCAGCAGACCCTTATCGGGCACTGAAGCTTTCTTT.

V usage is TRBV19 and J usage is TRBJ1-6; D is perhaps TRBD1 (5 bases). The CDR3 contains 14 residues. The V gene lost 3 bases and the J gene lost 8 bases, with 11 bases spanning the gap. From germline, CDR1 is LNHDA and CDR2 SQIVND (reference sequence). CDR3 in amino acids: CASSITGGDSPLHF. The CDR3 nucleotides are TGTGCCAGTAGTATCACCGGGGGAGATTCACCCCTCCACTTT.

J is TRBJ1-2 and V is TRBV25-1; tentatively, D is TRBD1 (5 bases). The length of the CDR3 is 14 residues. V lost 5 bases and J lost 8, with 18 bases in between. Germline V gives CDR1 MGHDK, CDR2 SYGVNS. CDR3 loop: CASSPAGRYGGYTF. The DNA for the CDR3 is TGTGCCAGCAGTCCCGCGGGACGGTATGGAGGCTACACCTTC.

The V and J genes are TRBV6-6 and TRBJ2-2, with D possibly TRBD2 on 5 matching bases. This CDR3 is 12 amino acids long. Trimming removed 8 bases from V and 6 bases from J, with 10 bases in between. Germline V gene lookup returns CDR1 MNHNY and CDR2 SVGAGI (reference sequence). CDR3 DNA sequence: TGTGCCAGCGTCAACGGGGCCGGGGAGCTGTTTTTT. As protein: CASVNGAGELFF.

The V call is TRBV6-5, the J call TRBJ2-3; 12 bases are a match to TRBD2. This CDR3 has 16 residues. V lost 2 bases and J lost 2; bases outside the gene matches: 2. Germline assignment: CDR1 MNHEY and CDR2 SVGAGI. The CDR3 DNA reads as TGTGCCAGCAGTTACGCTAGCGGGGGGGCCACAGATACGCAGTATTTT. Amino acids: CASSYASGGATDTQYF.

The CDR3: CASSPQSRQGTKNIQYF. CDR3 bases: TGTGCCAGCTCACCACAAAGTAGGCAGGGCACCAAAAACATTCAGTACTTC. The V call is TRBV18, the J call TRBJ2-4; a possible D gene is TRBD1 (5 bases). Trimming removed 1 base at V and 2 bases at J, with 15 bases between. The CDR3 sequence is 17 residues long. CDR1 and CDR2 from the germline V gene are KGHSH and LQKENI. Supplemented by reference TRBV18 and TRBJ2-4, the full variable domain reads NAGVMQNPRHLVRRRGQEARLRCSPMKGHSHVYWYRQLPEEGLKFMVYLQKENIIDESGMPKERFSAEFPKEGPSILRIQQVVRGDSAAYFCASSPQSRQGTKNIQYFGAGTRLSVL.